This T cell receptor beta chain derives from a study of metastatic and nonmetastatic thyroid tumors. The wider study: Thyroid patients, malignant and benign, had repertoires compared across blood and tumor or nodule tissue.

The table lists this clone with a few counts. As yet, its antigen is unknown. The germline V gene has CDR1 MNHNS and CDR2 SASEGT. This CDR3 spans 14 amino acids. Trimming removed 4 bases from V and 1 base from J, with 10 bases in between. Broader study findings: When malignant thyroid tumors were compared with benign nodules, TCR beta diversity was reportedly significantly higher in the malignant tumors. This held in both blood and tumor samples.

TCRdb used MiXCR to call clones anew from the PCR reads. The sample carries some 20,000 clones, about a third recorded once. Every patient underwent thyroid surgery untreated. This sequence was found in a female donor with papillary thyroid cancer or a benign thyroid nodule (not recorded which). Some clones in this sample may be carry-over from other donors' samples. This chain joins TRBV6-1 and TRBJ1-1; possible D gene TRBD1, 6 bases. The material sequenced was tumor tissue. CDR3 nucleotide sequence: TGTGCCAGCAGTGCCGACAGGCAGAACACTGAAGCTTTCTTT. Encoded protein: CASSADRQNTEAFF.